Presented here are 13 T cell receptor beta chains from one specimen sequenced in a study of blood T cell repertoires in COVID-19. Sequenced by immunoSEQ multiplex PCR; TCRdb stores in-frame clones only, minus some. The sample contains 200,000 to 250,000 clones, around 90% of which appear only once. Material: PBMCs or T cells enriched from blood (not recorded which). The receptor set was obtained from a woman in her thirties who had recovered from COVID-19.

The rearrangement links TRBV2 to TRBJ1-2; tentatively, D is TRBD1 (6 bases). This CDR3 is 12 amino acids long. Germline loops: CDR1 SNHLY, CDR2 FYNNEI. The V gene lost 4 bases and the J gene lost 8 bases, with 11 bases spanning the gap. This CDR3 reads CASSAQGKGYTF. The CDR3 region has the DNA TGTGCCAGCAGTGCACAGGGTAAAGGCTACACCTTC.

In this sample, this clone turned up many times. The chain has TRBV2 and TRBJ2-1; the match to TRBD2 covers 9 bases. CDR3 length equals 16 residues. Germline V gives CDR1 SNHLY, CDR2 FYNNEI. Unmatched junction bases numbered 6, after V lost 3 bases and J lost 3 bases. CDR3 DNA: TGTGCCAGCAGTGAGCAGGCGGGAGGGCACTACAATGAGCAGTTCTTC. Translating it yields CASSEQAGGHYNEQFF.

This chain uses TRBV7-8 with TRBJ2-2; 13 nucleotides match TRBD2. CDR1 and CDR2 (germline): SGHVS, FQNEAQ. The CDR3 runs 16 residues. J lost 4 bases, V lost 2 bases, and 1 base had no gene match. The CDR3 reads CASSLTSGGATGELFF. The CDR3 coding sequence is TGTGCCAGCAGCTTAACTAGCGGGGGGGCCACCGGGGAGCTGTTTTTT.

CDR3 loop: CASSYREWSTEAFF. In DNA form, the CDR3 reads TGTGCCAGCAGTTACAGGGAGTGGAGCACTGAAGCTTTCTTT. The V gene is TRBV6-2 or TRBV6-3, the J gene TRBJ1-1; no reliable D call. Trimming pared 2 bases from V and 4 bases from J, leaving 11 bases between. Germline assignment: CDR1 MNHEY and CDR2 SVGEGT. The length of the CDR3 is 14 residues.

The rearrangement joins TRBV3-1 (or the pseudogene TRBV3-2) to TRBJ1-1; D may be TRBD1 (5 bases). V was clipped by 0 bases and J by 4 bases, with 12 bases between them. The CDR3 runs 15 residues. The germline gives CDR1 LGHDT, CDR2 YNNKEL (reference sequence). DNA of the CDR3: TGTGCCAGCAGCCAAGAGACCCTGGGGGGCACTGAAGCTTTCTTT. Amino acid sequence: CASSQETLGGTEAFF.

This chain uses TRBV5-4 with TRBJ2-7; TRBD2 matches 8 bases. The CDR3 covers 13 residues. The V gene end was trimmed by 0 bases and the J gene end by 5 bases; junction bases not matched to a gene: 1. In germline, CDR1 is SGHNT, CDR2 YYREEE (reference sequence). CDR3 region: CASSLAGGNEQYF. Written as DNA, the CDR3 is TGTGCCAGCAGCTTGGCGGGGGGGAACGAGCAGTACTTC. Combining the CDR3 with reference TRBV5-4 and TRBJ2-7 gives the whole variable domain ETGVTQSPTHLIKTRGQQVTLRCSSQSGHNTVSWYQQALGQGPQFIFQYYREEENGRGNFPPRFSGLQFPNYSSELNVNALELDDSALYLCASSLAGGNEQYFGPGTRLTVT.

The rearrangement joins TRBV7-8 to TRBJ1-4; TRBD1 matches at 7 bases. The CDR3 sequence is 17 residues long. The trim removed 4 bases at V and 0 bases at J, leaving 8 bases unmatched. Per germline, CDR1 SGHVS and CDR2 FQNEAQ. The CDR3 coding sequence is TGTGCCAGCAGCTCGGACAGGTTTCGTTCAACTAATGAAAAACTGTTTTTT. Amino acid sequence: CASSSDRFRSTNEKLFF.

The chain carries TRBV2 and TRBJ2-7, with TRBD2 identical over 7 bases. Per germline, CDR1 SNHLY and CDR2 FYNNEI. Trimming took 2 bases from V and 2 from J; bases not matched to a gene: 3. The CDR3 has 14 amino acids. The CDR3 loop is CASSESGNPYEQYF. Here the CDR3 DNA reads TGTGCCAGCAGTGAAAGCGGGAACCCCTACGAGCAGTACTTC.

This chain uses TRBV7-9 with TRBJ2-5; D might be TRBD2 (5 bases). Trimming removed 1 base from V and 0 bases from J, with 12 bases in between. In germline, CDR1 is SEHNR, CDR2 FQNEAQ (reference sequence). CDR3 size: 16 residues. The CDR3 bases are TGTGCCAGCAGCTTAGTACCAGCGGCGTACCAAGAGACCCAGTACTTC. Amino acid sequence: CASSLVPAAYQETQYF.

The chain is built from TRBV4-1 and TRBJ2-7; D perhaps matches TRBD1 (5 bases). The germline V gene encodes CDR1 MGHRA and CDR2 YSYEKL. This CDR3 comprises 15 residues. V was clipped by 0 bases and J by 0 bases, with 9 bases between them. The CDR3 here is CASSQEHRSSYEQYF. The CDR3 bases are TGCGCCAGCAGCCAAGAACACAGGTCCTCCTACGAGCAGTACTTC.

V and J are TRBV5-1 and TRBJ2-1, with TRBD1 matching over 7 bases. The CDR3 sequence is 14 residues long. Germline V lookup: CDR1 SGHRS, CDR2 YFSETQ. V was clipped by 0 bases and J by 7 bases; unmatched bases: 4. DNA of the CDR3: TGCGCCAGCAGCTTGGAGAACAGGGGTAATGAGCAGTTCTTC. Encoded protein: CASSLENRGNEQFF.

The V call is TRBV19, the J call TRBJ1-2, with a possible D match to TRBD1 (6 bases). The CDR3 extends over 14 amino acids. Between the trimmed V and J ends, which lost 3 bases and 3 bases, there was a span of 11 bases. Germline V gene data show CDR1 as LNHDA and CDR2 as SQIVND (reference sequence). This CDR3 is CASSIGGADYGYTF. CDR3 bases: TGTGCCAGTAGTATTGGGGGGGCGGACTATGGCTACACCTTC.

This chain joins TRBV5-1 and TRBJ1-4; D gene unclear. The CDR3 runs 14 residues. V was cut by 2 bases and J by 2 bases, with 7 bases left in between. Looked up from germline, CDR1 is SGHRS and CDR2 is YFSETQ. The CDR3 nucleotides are TGCGCCAGCAGCTTATCGCAGACTAATGAAAAACTGTTTTTT. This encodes CASSLSQTNEKLFF.